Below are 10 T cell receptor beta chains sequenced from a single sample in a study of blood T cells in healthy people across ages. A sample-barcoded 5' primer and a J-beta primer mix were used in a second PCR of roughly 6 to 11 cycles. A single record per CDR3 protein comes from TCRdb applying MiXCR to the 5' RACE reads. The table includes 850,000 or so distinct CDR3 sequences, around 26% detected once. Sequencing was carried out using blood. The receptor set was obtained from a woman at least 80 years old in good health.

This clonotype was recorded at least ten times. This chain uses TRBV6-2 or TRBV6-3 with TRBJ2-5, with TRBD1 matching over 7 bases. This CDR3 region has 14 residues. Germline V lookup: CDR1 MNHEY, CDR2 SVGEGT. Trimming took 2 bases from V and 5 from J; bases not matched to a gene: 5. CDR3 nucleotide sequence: TGTGCCAGCAGTTACCACACAGGGGATGAGACCCAGTACTTC. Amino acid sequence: CASSYHTGDETQYF.

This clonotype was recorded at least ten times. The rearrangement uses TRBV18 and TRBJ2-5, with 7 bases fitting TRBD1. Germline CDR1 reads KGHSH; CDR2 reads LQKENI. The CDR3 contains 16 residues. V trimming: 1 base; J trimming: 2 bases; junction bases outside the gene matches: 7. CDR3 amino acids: CASSPRLTGAQETQYF. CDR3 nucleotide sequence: TGTGCCAGCTCACCACGCCTAACAGGGGCACAAGAGACCCAGTACTTC.

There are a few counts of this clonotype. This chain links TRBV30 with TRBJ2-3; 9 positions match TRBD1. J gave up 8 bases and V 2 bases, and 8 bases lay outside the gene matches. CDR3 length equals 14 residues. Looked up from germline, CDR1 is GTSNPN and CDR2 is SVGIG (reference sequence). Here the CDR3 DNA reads TGTGCCTGGAGTAGACAGGGGGTAGGGGGTACGCAGTATTTT. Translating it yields CAWSRQGVGGTQYF.

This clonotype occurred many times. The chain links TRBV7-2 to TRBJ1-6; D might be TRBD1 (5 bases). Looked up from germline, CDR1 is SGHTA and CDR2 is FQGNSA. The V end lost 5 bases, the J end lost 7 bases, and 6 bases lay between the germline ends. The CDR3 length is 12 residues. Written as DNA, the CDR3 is TGTGCCAGCAGCCGACAGAATTCACCCCTCCACTTT. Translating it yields CASSRQNSPLHF.

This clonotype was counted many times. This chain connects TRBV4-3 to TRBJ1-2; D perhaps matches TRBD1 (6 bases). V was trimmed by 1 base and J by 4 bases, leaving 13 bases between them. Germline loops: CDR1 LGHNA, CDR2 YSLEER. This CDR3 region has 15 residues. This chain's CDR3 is CASSQVGGGGYGYTF. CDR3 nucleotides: TGCGCCAGCAGCCAAGTTGGGGGCGGCGGCTATGGCTACACCTTC.

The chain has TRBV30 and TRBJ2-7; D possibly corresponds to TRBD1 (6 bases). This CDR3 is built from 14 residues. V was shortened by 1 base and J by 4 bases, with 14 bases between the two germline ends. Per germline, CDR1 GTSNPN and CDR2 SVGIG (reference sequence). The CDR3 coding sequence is TGTGCCTGGAGTGGGCGGCAGGGGAGATACGAGCAGTACTTC. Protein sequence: CAWSGRQGRYEQYF. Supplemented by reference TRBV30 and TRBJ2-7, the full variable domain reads SQTIHQWPATLVQPVGSPLSLECTVEGTSNPNLYWYRQAAGRGLQLLFYSVGIGQISSEVPQNLSASRPQDRQFILSSKKLLLSDSGFYLCAWSGRQGRYEQYFGPGTRLTVT.

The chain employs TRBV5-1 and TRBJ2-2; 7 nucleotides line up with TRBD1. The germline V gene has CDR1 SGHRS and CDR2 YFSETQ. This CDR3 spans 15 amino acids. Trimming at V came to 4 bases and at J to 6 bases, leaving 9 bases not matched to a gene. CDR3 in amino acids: CASSIVTTGAGELFF. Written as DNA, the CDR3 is TGCGCCAGCAGCATTGTCACAACAGGGGCCGGGGAGCTGTTTTTT.

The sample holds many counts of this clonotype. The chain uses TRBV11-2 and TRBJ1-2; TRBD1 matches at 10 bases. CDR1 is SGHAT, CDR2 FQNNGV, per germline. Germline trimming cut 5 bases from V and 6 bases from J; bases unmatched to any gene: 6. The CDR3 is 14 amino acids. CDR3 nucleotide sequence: TGTGCCAGCAGCAAAACCGGGACAGGGGATGGCTACACCTTC. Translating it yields CASSKTGTGDGYTF.

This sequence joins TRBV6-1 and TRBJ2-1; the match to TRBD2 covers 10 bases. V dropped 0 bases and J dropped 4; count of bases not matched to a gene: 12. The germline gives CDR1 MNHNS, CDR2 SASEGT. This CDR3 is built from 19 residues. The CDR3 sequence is CASSEAYYMKRGGYNEQFF. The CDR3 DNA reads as TGTGCCAGCAGTGAAGCTTACTACATGAAGCGGGGGGGATACAATGAGCAGTTCTTC.

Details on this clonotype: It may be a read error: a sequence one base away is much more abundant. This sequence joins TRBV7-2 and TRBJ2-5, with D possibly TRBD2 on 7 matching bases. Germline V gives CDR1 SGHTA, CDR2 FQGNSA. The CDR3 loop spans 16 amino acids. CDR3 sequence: CASSPGPSGGQETQDF. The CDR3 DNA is TGTGCCAGCAGCCCGGGACCCTCGGGGGGCCAAGAGACCCAGGACTTC.